This is a list of T cell receptor beta chains from one sample in a study of tumor-infiltrating lymphocytes in primary liver carcinoma. TCRdb re-called the multiplex PCR reads through MiXCR, storing one row per CDR3 protein. The sample has approximately 73,000 distinct CDR3 sequences, over 70% seen once. Sequenced sample: liver tumor tissue from sampling region 4. The receptors were sampled from a woman aged 55-70 years with primary liver carcinoma and hepatitis B virus infection. The CDR3 runs from the conserved cysteine through the conserved F or W. The D gene is left open where the match is weak. Expanded clones are given a class, and other clones once, few, many or no size at all.

cdr3_aa: CASNSGTSGKLERFF; cdr3_nt: TGTGCCAGCAACTCGGGAACTAGCGGGAAGCTTGAGCGGTTCTTC; j_call: TRBJ2-1; d_call: TRBD2; cdr3_length: 15; v_call: TRBV11-3; clone_size: .
cdr3_aa: CSAHDRGRASEQYF; cdr3_nt: TGCAGCGCGCATGACAGGGGGCGTGCCTCGGAGCAGTACTTC; j_call: TRBJ2-7; d_call: TRBD1; cdr3_length: 14; v_call: TRBV29-1; clone_size: .
cdr3_aa: CASSFGLNTEALF; cdr3_nt: TGTGCCAGCAGCTTCGGGCTAAACACTGAAGCTTTGTTT; j_call: TRBJ1-1; d_call: .; cdr3_length: 13; v_call: TRBV11-2; clone_size: .
cdr3_aa: CASSERRGLHSYEQYF; cdr3_nt: TGTGCCAGTAGTGAACGCCGGGGTCTACACTCCTACGAGCAGTACTTC; j_call: TRBJ2-7; d_call: .; cdr3_length: 16; v_call: TRBV6-1; clone_size: .
cdr3_aa: CASSSQGLSRGDTRCF; cdr3_nt: TGCGCCAGCAGTTCACAGGGACTCTCAAGGGGAGATACGCGGTGTTTT; j_call: TRBJ2-3; d_call: .; cdr3_length: 16; v_call: TRBV4-1; clone_size: .
cdr3_aa: CASSLNSGRVGDEQFF; cdr3_nt: TGTGCCAGTAGCTTAAATAGCGGGAGGGTTGGCGATGAGCAGTTCTTC; j_call: TRBJ2-1; d_call: TRBD2; cdr3_length: 16; v_call: TRBV11-2; clone_size: .
cdr3_aa: CASSSEVADGANVLTF; cdr3_nt: TGTGCCAGCAGCTCTGAAGTGGCGGATGGGGCCAACGTACTGACTTTC; j_call: TRBJ2-6; d_call: .; cdr3_length: 16; v_call: TRBV11-1; clone_size: .
cdr3_aa: CASSPTGYIEAFF; cdr3_nt: TGTGCCAGCAGCCCTACAGGGTACATTGAAGCATTCTTT; j_call: TRBJ1-1; d_call: .; cdr3_length: 13; v_call: TRBV6-2/TRBV6-3; clone_size: .
cdr3_aa: CSARDLQGGNTEAFF; cdr3_nt: TGCAGTGCTAGAGACTTACAGGGAGGGAACACTGAAGCTTTCTTT; j_call: TRBJ1-1; d_call: .; cdr3_length: 15; v_call: TRBV20-1; clone_size: .
cdr3_aa: CASSFAETGLGGQYF; cdr3_nt: TGTGCCAGCAGTTTCGCCGAGACAGGCCTAGGTGGGCAGTACTTT; j_call: TRBJ2-7; d_call: .; cdr3_length: 15; v_call: TRBV6-5; clone_size: .
cdr3_aa: CASSPNRGSYEQYF; cdr3_nt: TGCGCCAGCAGCCCCAACCGGGGCTCCTACGAGCAGTACTTC; j_call: TRBJ2-7; d_call: .; cdr3_length: 14; v_call: TRBV5-1; clone_size: many
cdr3_aa: CTSSRGRGSYYEQYF; cdr3_nt: TGTACCAGTTCCCGGGGGAGGGGGAGTTACTACGAGCAGTACTTC; j_call: TRBJ2-7; d_call: .; cdr3_length: 15; v_call: TRBV28; clone_size: .
cdr3_aa: CASSPGIAGDYNEQSF; cdr3_nt: TGTGCCAGCAGCCCCGGGATAGCGGGTGATTACAATGAGCAGTCCTTC; j_call: TRBJ2-1; d_call: TRBD2; cdr3_length: 16; v_call: TRBV11-3; clone_size: .
cdr3_aa: CVSGQENRGGYEQYF; cdr3_nt: TGTGTCAGCGGCCAAGAGAACAGGGGGGGCTACGAGCAGTACTTC; j_call: TRBJ2-7; d_call: .; cdr3_length: 15; v_call: TRBV4-2; clone_size: .
cdr3_aa: CDSSFRDKGEKLSF; cdr3_nt: TGTGACAGCAGCTTCCGGGACAAGGGTGAAAAACTATCTTTT; j_call: TRBJ1-4; d_call: .; cdr3_length: 14; v_call: TRBV11-2; clone_size: .
cdr3_aa: CASCLTQGGVNYGYTF; cdr3_nt: TGTGCCAGCTGTTTAACGCAGGGAGGGGTAAACTATGGCTACACCTTC; j_call: TRBJ1-2; d_call: .; cdr3_length: 16; v_call: TRBV12-3/TRBV12-4; clone_size: .
cdr3_aa: CASSRSPTYRGELFF; cdr3_nt: TGCGCCAGCAGCCGCTCTCCGACGTATCGAGGGGAGCTGTTTTTT; j_call: TRBJ2-2; d_call: .; cdr3_length: 15; v_call: TRBV23-1; clone_size: .
cdr3_aa: CSANSGLNTEAFF; cdr3_nt: TGCAGCGCAAACAGTGGGTTGAACACTGAGGCTTTCTTT; j_call: TRBJ1-1; d_call: .; cdr3_length: 13; v_call: TRBV29-1; clone_size: .
cdr3_aa: CASSFLSRAYEQYF; cdr3_nt: TGTGCCAGCAGTTTTCTGAGCCGAGCCTACGAGCAGTACTTC; j_call: TRBJ2-7; d_call: .; cdr3_length: 14; v_call: TRBV28; clone_size: many
cdr3_aa: CANRLARDRDEQYF; cdr3_nt: TGTGCCAACCGCTTAGCGCGGGACAGGGACGAGCAGTACTTC; j_call: TRBJ2-7; d_call: TRBD1; cdr3_length: 14; v_call: TRBV7-9; clone_size: .
cdr3_aa: CASSRDNGWDYGYTF; cdr3_nt: TGCGCCAGCAGCCGAGATAATGGGTGGGACTATGGCTACACCTTC; j_call: TRBJ1-2; d_call: .; cdr3_length: 15; v_call: TRBV4-1; clone_size: .
cdr3_aa: CVSGLDRSYEQYF; cdr3_nt: TGTGTTAGTGGTCTGGACAGGAGCTACGAGCAGTACTTC; j_call: TRBJ2-7; d_call: TRBD1; cdr3_length: 13; v_call: TRBV12-5; clone_size: .